This T cell receptor beta chain was documented in a study of cytomegalovirus exposure and HLA in healthy donors. Study-level information: Genotyping showed around 80% of over 350 donors falling in the Caucasian-associated ancestry cluster. Study-level points and caveats: Differences between HLA loci emerged in a later analysis of TCR association rates, with DRB1 most and HLA-C fewest. Researchers had no immune exposure information except CMV serostatus available.

PCR involved 60 Vbeta and 13 Jbeta primers. Sequencing used immunoSEQ multiplex PCR; TCRdb keeps in-frame clones, though not all of them. Across around 70,000 clones, the top ten clones capture 2.4% of the sample. As concerns this clone: The antigen is not known.

The specimen sequenced was PBMCs. The sequence was obtained from a female donor in good health and CMV-seropositive.

DNA of the CDR3: TGCGCCAGCAGCTTGGCTACTACACATGGCTACACCTTC. Its protein is CASSLATTHGYTF. The chain uses TRBV5-1 and TRBJ1-2, with no clear D. This CDR3 contains 13 residues. The germline V gene has CDR1 SGHRS and CDR2 YFSETQ. Trimming left V 0 bases short and J 6 bases short, with 9 bases between.